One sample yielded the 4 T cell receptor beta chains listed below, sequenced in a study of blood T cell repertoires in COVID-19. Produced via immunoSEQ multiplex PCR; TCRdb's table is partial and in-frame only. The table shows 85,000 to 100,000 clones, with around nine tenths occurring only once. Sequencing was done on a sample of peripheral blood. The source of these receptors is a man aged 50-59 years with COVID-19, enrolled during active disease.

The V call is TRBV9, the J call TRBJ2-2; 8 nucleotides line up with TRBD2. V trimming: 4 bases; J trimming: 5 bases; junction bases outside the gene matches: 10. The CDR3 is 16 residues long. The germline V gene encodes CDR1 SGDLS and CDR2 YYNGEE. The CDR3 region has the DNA TGTGCCAGCAGCCCACCGGGGGGGGTGGTGACCGGGGAGCTGTTTTTT. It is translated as CASSPPGGVVTGELFF.

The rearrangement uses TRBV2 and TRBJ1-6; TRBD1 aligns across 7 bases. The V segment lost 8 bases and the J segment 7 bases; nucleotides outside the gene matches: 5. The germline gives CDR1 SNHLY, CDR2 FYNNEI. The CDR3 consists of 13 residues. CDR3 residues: CASRGQLNSPLHF. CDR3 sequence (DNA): TGTGCCAGCCGGGGACAGTTAAATTCACCCCTCCACTTT.

CDR3 sequence reads: CASSLETGGGTEAFF. The CDR3 DNA reads as TGTGCCAGCAGCTTAGAGACAGGGGGCGGGACTGAAGCTTTCTTT. The chain has TRBV7-9 and TRBJ1-1; 10 positions agree with TRBD1. The germline V gene has CDR1 SEHNR and CDR2 FQNEAQ (reference sequence). This CDR3 is 15 amino acids long. J was trimmed by 5 bases and V by 1 base; bases with no gene match: 4.

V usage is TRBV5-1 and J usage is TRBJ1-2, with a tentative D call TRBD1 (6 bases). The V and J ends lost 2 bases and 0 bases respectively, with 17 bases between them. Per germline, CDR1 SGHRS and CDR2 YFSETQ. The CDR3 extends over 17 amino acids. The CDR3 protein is CASSFGLQGPANYGYTF. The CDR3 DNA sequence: TGCGCCAGCAGCTTTGGCTTGCAGGGGCCAGCTAACTATGGCTACACCTTC.